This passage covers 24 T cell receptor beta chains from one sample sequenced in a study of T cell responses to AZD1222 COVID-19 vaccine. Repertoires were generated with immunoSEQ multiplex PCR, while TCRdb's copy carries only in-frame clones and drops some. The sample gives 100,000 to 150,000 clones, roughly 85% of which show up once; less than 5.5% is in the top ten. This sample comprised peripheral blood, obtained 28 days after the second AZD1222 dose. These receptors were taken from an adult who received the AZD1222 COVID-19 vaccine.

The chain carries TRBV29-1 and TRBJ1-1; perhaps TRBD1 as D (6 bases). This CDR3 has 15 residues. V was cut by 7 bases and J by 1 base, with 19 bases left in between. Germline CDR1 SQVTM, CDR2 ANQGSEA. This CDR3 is CSAGRGSGRNTEAFF. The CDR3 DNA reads TGCAGCGCCGGCAGGGGATCGGGAAGGAACACTGAAGCTTTCTTT.

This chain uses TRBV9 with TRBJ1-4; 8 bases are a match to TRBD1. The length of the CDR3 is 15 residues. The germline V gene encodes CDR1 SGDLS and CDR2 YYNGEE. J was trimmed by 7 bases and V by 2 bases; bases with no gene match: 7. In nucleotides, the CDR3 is TGTGCCAGCAGCGTGACAGGGGCGGGGGGTGAAAAACTGTTTTTT. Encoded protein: CASSVTGAGGEKLFF.

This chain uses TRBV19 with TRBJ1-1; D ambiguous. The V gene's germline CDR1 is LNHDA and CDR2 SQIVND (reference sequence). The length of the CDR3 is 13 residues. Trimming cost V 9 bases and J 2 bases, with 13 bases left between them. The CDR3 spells CASSNGLNTEAFF. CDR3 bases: TGTGCCAGCAGCAACGGACTTAACACTGAAGCTTTCTTT.

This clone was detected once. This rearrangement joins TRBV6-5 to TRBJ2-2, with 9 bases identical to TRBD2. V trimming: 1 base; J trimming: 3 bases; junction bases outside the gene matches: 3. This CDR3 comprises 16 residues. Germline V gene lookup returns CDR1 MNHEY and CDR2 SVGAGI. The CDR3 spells CASSYFAGGDTGELFF. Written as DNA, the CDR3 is TGTGCCAGCAGTTACTTCGCGGGGGGGGACACCGGGGAGCTGTTTTTT.

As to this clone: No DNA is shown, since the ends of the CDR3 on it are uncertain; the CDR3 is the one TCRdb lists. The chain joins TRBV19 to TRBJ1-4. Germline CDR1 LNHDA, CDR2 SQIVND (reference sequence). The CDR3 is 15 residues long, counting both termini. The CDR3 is CASSSGAATNEKLFF.

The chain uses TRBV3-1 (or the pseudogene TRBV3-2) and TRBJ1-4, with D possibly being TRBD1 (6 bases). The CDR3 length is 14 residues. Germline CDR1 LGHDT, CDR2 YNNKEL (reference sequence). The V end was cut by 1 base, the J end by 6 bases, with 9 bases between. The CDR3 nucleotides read TGTGCCAGCAGCCAAGTAGGGGGATATGAAAAACTGTTTTTT. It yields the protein CASSQVGGYEKLFF.

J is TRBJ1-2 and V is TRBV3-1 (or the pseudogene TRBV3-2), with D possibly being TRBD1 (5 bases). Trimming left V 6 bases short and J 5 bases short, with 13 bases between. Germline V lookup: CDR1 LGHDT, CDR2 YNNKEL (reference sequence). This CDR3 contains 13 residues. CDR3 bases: TGTGCCAGCAGTCAGGGACGCAATTATGGCTACACCTTC. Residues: CASSQGRNYGYTF.

Here the CDR3 reads CASSFSGGTGEQYF. CDR3 coding DNA: TGTGCCAGCAGTTTCTCTGGGGGGACGGGCGAGCAGTACTTC. The chain has TRBV27 and TRBJ2-7; D is perhaps TRBD2 (6 bases). V lost 3 bases and J lost 6, with 15 bases in between. Germline CDR1 is MNHEY and CDR2 is SMNVEV (reference sequence). The CDR3 has 14 residues.

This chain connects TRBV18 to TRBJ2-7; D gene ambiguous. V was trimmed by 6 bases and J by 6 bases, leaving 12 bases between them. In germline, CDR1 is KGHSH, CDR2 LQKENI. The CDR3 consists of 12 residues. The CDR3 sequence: CASSQPGGEQYF. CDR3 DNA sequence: TGTGCCAGCTCCCAACCAGGCGGCGAGCAGTACTTC. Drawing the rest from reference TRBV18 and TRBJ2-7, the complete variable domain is NAGVMQNPRHLVRRRGQEARLRCSPMKGHSHVYWYRQLPEEGLKFMVYLQKENIIDESGMPKERFSAEFPKEGPSILRIQQVVRGDSAAYFCASSQPGGEQYFGPGTRLTVT.

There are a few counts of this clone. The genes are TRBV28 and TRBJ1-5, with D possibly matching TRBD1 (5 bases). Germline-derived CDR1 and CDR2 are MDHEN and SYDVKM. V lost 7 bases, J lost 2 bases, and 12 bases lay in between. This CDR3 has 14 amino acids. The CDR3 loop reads CASIRGTGNQPQHF. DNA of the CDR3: TGTGCCAGCATAAGGGGAACAGGCAATCAGCCCCAGCATTTT.

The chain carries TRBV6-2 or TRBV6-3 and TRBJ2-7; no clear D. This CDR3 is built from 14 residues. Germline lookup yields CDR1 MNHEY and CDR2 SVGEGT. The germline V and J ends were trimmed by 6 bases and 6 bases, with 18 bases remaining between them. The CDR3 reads CASSLGIGPSEQYF. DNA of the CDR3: TGTGCCAGCAGCCTCGGAATAGGCCCAAGCGAGCAGTACTTC.

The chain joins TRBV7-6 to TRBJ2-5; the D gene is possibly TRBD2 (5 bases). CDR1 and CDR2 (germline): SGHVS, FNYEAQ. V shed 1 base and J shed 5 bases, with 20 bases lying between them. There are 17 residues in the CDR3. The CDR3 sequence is CASSLVGGSEVGETQYF. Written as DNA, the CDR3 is TGTGCCAGCAGCTTAGTAGGTGGTAGCGAGGTCGGGGAGACCCAGTACTTC.

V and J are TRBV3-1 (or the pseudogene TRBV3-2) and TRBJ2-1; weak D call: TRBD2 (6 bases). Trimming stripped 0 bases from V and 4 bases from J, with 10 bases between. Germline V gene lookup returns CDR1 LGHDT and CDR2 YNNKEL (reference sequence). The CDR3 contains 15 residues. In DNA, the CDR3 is TGTGCCAGCAGCCAAGACGGACTACCGTACAATGAGCAGTTCTTC. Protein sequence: CASSQDGLPYNEQFF.

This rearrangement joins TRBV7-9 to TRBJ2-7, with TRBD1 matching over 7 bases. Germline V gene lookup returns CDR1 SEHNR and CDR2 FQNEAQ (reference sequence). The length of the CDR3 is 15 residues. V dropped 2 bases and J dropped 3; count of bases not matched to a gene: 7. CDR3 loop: CASSLLETGRYEQYF. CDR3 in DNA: TGTGCCAGCAGCTTACTGGAGACAGGGCGCTACGAGCAGTACTTC. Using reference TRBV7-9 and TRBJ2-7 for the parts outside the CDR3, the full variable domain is DTGVSQNPRHKITKRGQNVTFRCDPISEHNRLYWYRQTLGQGPEFLTYFQNEAQLEKSRLLSDRFSAERPKGSFSTLEIQRTEQGDSAMYLCASSLLETGRYEQYFGPGTRLTVT.

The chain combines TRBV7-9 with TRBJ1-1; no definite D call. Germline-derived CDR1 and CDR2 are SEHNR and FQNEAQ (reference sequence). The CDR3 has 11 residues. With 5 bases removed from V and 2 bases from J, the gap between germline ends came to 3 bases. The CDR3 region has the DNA TGTGCCAGCAGCGAAAACACTGAAGCTTTCTTT. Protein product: CASSENTEAFF.

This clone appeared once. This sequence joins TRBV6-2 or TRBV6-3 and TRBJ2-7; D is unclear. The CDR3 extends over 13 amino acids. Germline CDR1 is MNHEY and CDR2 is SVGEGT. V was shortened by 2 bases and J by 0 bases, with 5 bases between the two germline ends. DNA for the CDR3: TGTGCCAGCAGTTACGCCGACTCCTACGAGCAGTACTTC. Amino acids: CASSYADSYEQYF.

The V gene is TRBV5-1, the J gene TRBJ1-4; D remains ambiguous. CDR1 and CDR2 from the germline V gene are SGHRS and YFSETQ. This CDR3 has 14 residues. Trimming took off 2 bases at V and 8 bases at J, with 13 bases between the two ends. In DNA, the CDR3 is TGCGCCAGCAGCTTAAACCAATTGGAGGAAAAACTGTTTTTT. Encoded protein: CASSLNQLEEKLFF.

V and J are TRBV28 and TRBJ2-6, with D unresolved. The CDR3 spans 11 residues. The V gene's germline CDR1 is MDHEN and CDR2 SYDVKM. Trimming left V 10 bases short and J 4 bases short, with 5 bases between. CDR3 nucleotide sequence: TGTGCCACCCTCGGGGCCAACGTCCTGACTTTC. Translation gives CATLGANVLTF.

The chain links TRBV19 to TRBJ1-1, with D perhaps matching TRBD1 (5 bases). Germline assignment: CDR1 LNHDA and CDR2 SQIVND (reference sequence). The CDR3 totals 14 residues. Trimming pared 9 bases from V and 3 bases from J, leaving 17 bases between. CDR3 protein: CASKKQVGDTEAFF. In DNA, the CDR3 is TGTGCCAGCAAGAAACAGGTGGGGGACACTGAAGCTTTCTTT.

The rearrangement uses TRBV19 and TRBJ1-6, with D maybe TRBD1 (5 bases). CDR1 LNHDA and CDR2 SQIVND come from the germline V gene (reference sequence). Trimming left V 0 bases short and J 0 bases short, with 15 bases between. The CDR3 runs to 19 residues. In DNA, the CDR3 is TGTGCCAGTAGTATAGATTCGGGGGACCGAAGCTCCTATAATTCACCCCTCCACTTT. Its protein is CASSIDSGDRSSYNSPLHF.

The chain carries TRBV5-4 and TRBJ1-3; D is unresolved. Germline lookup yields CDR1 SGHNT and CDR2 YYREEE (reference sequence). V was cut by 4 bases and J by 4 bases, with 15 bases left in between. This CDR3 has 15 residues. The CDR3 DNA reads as TGTGCCAGCAGCCCCGGGATTCTGAGAGGAAACACCATATATTTT. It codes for CASSPGILRGNTIYF.

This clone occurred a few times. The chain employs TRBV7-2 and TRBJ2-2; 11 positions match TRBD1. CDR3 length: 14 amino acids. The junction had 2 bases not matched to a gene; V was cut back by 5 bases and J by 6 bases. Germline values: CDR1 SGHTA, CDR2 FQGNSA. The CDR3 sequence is CASSMGQGAGELFF. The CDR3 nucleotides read TGTGCCAGCAGCATGGGACAGGGGGCCGGGGAGCTGTTTTTT.

The chain's CDR3 is CASRPTSDQETQYF. CDR3 coding DNA: TGTGCCAGCAGACCCACTAGCGACCAAGAGACCCAGTACTTC. The V call is TRBV5-4, the J call TRBJ2-5, with 7 bases fitting TRBD2. The V gene's germline CDR1 is SGHNT and CDR2 YYREEE (reference sequence). The CDR3 is made up of 14 amino acids. The junction had 4 bases not matched to a gene; V was cut back by 5 bases and J by 0 bases.

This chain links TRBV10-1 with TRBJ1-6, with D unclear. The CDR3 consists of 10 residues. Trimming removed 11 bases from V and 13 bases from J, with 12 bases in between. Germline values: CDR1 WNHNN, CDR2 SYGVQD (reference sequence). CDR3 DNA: TGCGCCCCCACCCCGGCCCCCCTCCACTTT. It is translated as CAPTPAPLHF.